This T cell receptor beta chain was retrieved from a study of identifying expanded T cells in peripheral blood. Whole-study results and caveats: Variance in clone template counts between two-week samples significantly increased with total template count across all healthy donors.

Profiled with immunoSEQ multiplex PCR; TCRdb holds only in-frame clones, not every one. The sample consists of about 130,000 clones, less than 90% of them appearing once. This clone was recorded only once. The target antigen is unknown. Collection occurred without any documented infections or immune events in donors. Sequenced material: blood. The TCR was taken from a person aged 18 to 69 in good health.

CDR3: CAINHRTGGDSEQYF. The CDR3, as DNA: TGTGCCATCAACCACAGGACAGGGGGGGACTCAGAGCAGTACTTC. This chain joins TRBV10-3 and TRBJ2-7, with 10 bases matching TRBD1. CDR1 is ENHRY and CDR2 is SYGVKD in the germline V gene. J lost 7 bases, V lost 7 bases, and 13 bases had no gene match. This CDR3 contains 15 residues.